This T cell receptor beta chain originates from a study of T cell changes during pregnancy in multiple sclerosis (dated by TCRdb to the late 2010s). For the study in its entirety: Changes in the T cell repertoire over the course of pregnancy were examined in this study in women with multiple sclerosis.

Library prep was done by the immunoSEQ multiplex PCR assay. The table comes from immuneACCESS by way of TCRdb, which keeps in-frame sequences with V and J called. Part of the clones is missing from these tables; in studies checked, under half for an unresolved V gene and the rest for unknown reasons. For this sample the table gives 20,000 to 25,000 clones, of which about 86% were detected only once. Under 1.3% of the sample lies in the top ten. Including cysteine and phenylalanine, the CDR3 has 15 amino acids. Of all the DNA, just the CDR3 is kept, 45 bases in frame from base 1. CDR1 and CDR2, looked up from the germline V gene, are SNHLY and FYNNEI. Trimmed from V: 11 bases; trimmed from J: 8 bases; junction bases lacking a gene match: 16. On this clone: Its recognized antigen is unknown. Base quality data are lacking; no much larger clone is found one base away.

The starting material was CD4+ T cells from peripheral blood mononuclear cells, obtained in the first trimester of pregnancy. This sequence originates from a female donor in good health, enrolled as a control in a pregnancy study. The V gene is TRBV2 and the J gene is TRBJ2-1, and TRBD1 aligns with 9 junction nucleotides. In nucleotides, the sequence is TGTGCCGTACGAACCGGGACAGGGACTAAGGATGAGCAGTTCTTC. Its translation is CAVRTGTGTKDEQFF.